Below are 25 T cell receptor beta chains sequenced from a single sample in a study of shared clonotypes between healthy human individuals. The method was immunoSEQ multiplex PCR; TCRdb's version includes in-frame clones alone and lacks a portion of them. Of 900,000 to 1,200,000 clones listed, around 82% are singletons. Sequencing was carried out using memory CD4+ T cells from PBMCs. This sample's subset: CD45RA-negative fraction. These receptors were obtained from a man in his late teens or twenties in good health. Some clones in this sample may be carry-over from other donors' samples.

This clone was picked up a small number of times. The genes are TRBV19 and TRBJ2-1, with D tentatively TRBD1 (5 bases). This CDR3 is built from 13 residues. Trimming pared 5 bases from V and 7 bases from J, leaving 12 bases between. Germline V gives CDR1 LNHDA, CDR2 SQIVND (reference sequence). Here the CDR3 DNA reads TGTGCCAGTAGTGCCCAGACAGAAAATGAGCAGTTCTTC. This codes for CASSAQTENEQFF.

The chain links TRBV18 to TRBJ2-7; D gene ambiguous. Trimming pared 4 bases from V and 2 bases from J, leaving 12 bases between. The CDR3 totals 14 residues. Looked up from germline, CDR1 is KGHSH and CDR2 is LQKENI. CDR3 nucleotide sequence: TGTGCCAGCTCACGGACGACCGGGCCCTACGAGCAGTACTTC. Translation gives CASSRTTGPYEQYF.

This clone was seen more than once but under ten times. This sequence joins TRBV29-1 and TRBJ1-5; the D is unclear. This CDR3 spans 13 amino acids. V lost 1 base, J lost 7 bases, and 11 bases lay in between. CDR1 and CDR2 from the germline V gene are SQVTM and ANQGSEA. The CDR3 spells CSVEVLSGQPQHF. The CDR3 DNA sequence: TGCAGCGTTGAAGTCCTCTCGGGACAGCCCCAGCATTTT.

Concerning this clone itself: Within the sample, other DNA sequences also encode this same CDR3. This sequence joins TRBV9 and TRBJ2-7; the match to TRBD2 covers 10 bases. V shed 0 bases, J shed 3 bases, and the junction held 3 bases outside the gene matches. The CDR3 sequence is 15 residues long. In germline, CDR1 is SGDLS, CDR2 YYNGEE. The CDR3: CASSVAGTSVYEQYF. Written as DNA, the CDR3 is TGTGCCAGCAGCGTAGCAGGGACTAGCGTCTACGAGCAGTACTTC.

The chain employs TRBV9 and TRBJ2-3, with 9 bases lining up with TRBD2. The CDR3 is 13 amino acids. Germline V gene lookup returns CDR1 SGDLS and CDR2 YYNGEE. The trim removed 4 bases at V and 4 bases at J, leaving 1 base unmatched. CDR3 in DNA: TGTGCCAGCAGCATAGCGGGAGCAGATACGCAGTATTTT. Its protein product is CASSIAGADTQYF.

V and J are TRBV11-3 and TRBJ2-1, with D perhaps TRBD1 (6 bases). The germline CDR1 and CDR2 sequences are SGHNT and YENEEA. Trimming cost V 5 bases and J 6 bases, with 8 bases left between them. This CDR3 comprises 12 residues. CDR3 sequence: CASSPGANEQFF. The CDR3, as DNA: TGTGCCAGCAGCCCAGGGGCCAATGAGCAGTTCTTC. Complete variable domain (other parts from reference TRBV11-3 and TRBJ2-1): EAGVVQSPRYKIIEKKQPVAFWCNPISGHNTLYWYLQNLGQGPELLIRYENEEAVDDSQLPKDRFSAERLKGVDSTLKIQPAELGDSAVYLCASSPGANEQFFGPGTRLTVL.

The chain has TRBV5-8 and TRBJ1-5; no reliable D call. The CDR3 spans 13 residues. Germline loops: CDR1 SGHTS, CDR2 YDEGEE. Deletions cut 1 base from V and 6 bases from J, with 8 bases between. Here the CDR3 DNA reads TGTGCCAGCAGCTTGTCAAGGCCTCAGCCCCAGCATTTT. Amino acids: CASSLSRPQPQHF.

Turning to this clone: The germline gene is not matched at one end of the junction; a read error may be the cause. The J gene is TRBJ1-4, the V gene TRBV28; the match to TRBD1 covers 9 bases. The CDR3 sequence is 13 residues long. CDR1 and CDR2 (germline): MDHEN, SYDVKM. In DNA, the CDR3 is TGTGCCAGCAGTGGACAGGGGTTCTTACGGATCGCCTTT. It codes for CASSGQGFLRIAF.

The chain has TRBV18 and TRBJ1-1, with D possibly TRBD1 on 6 matching bases. Trimming left V 6 bases short and J 5 bases short, with 16 bases between. There are 14 residues in the CDR3. Germline CDR1 and CDR2: KGHSH and LQKENI. As DNA, the CDR3 is TGTGCCAGCTCCACGAGCTATAGGGGGACTGAAGCTTTCTTT. Protein: CASSTSYRGTEAFF.

The chain employs TRBV6-1 and TRBJ2-7, with 11 bases that match TRBD2. The V segment lost 5 bases and the J segment 1 base; nucleotides outside the gene matches: 4. Germline values: CDR1 MNHNS, CDR2 SASEGT. The CDR3 is 15 residues long. CDR3 sequence reads: CASSIVAGGSYEQYF. The CDR3 DNA follows: TGTGCCAGCAGTATAGTAGCGGGAGGGTCCTACGAGCAGTACTTC.

The chain uses TRBV6-5 and TRBJ2-1, with D unclear. Trimming took 2 bases from V and 2 from J, leaving 10 bases between them. Germline values: CDR1 MNHEY, CDR2 SVGAGI. CDR3 size: 15 residues. The CDR3 nucleotides are TGTGCCAGCAGTTACCAGGAAGGAGCCTACAATGAGCAGTTCTTC. Protein sequence: CASSYQEGAYNEQFF.

The chain carries TRBV15 and TRBJ2-2; no reliable D call. Trimming stripped 0 bases from V and 5 bases from J, with 16 bases between. Germline CDR1 is LNHNV and CDR2 is YYDKDF (reference sequence). This CDR3 comprises 17 residues. CDR3 sequence (DNA): TGTGCCACCAGCAGAGATTCTCTGCTGGTGGGGACCGGGGAGCTGTTTTTT. Residues: CATSRDSLLVGTGELFF.

The CDR3 reads CASSRDRDQPQHF. DNA of the CDR3: TGTGCCAGTAGTCGCGACAGGGACCAGCCCCAGCATTTT. This chain connects TRBV19 to TRBJ1-5; 7 nucleotides align to TRBD1. Trimming took 5 bases from V and 7 from J; bases not matched to a gene: 5. The CDR3 covers 13 residues. The V gene's germline CDR1 is LNHDA and CDR2 SQIVND (reference sequence).

This chain links TRBV28 with TRBJ2-7; 7 nucleotides match TRBD2. Germline V gene lookup returns CDR1 MDHEN and CDR2 SYDVKM. The V and J ends lost 4 bases and 0 bases, in that order; junction bases with no gene match: 6. The CDR3 runs 15 residues. The CDR3 DNA follows: TGTGCCAGCAGTTACCTAGCGGAGACCTCCTACGAGCAGTACTTC. Residues: CASSYLAETSYEQYF.

The V and J genes are TRBV7-9 and TRBJ1-4; tentative D call: TRBD1 (5 bases). From germline, CDR1 is SEHNR and CDR2 FQNEAQ (reference sequence). This CDR3 is built from 13 residues. The V and J ends lost 5 bases and 8 bases respectively, with 12 bases between them. The CDR3 DNA reads TGTGCCAGCAGCATCGGGACGGGGGAAAAACTGTTTTTT. This encodes CASSIGTGEKLFF.

This clone has only one observation. This chain links TRBV4-1 with TRBJ1-3, with TRBD1 as a possible D gene (5 bases). V shed 1 base and J shed 0 bases, with 7 bases lying between them. This CDR3 contains 15 residues. Germline assignment: CDR1 MGHRA and CDR2 YSYEKL. In nucleotides, the CDR3 is TGCGCCAGCAGCCAAGCGGGGGGCTCTGGAAACACCATATATTTT. Its protein is CASSQAGGSGNTIYF.

The rearrangement uses TRBV5-1 and TRBJ1-4, with D maybe TRBD1 (6 bases). Germline V gene data show CDR1 as SGHRS and CDR2 as YFSETQ. The germline V and J ends were trimmed by 0 bases and 0 bases, with 15 bases remaining between them. The CDR3 length is 18 residues. This chain's CDR3 is CASSLDRVRISTNEKLFF. In nucleotides, the CDR3 is TGCGCCAGCAGCTTGGACAGGGTTAGGATTTCAACTAATGAAAAACTGTTTTTT.

The chain is built from TRBV19 and TRBJ1-1, with D possibly TRBD1 on 5 matching bases. Trimming left V 6 bases short and J 6 bases short, with 11 bases between. Germline lookup yields CDR1 LNHDA and CDR2 SQIVND (reference sequence). The CDR3 extends over 12 amino acids. CDR3 sequence (DNA): TGTGCCAGTAGGCAGGGACGAGCTGAAGCTTTCTTT. Amino acid sequence: CASRQGRAEAFF.

V usage is TRBV5-1 and J usage is TRBJ1-6; the D gene is possibly TRBD1 (5 bases). Looked up from germline, CDR1 is SGHRS and CDR2 is YFSETQ. The V end lost 7 bases, the J end lost 5 bases, and 10 bases lay between the germline ends. The length of the CDR3 is 13 residues. CDR3 DNA: TGCGCCAGCTCCCGGGGGGATAATTCACCCCTCCACTTT. Its translation is CASSRGDNSPLHF.

The CDR3 DNA is TGTGCCAGCACTCCCCGCAACAGGGACGACGAACTAGCGGGCACCGGGGAGCTGTTTTTT. Residues: CASTPRNRDDELAGTGELFF. The chain couples TRBV7-3 to TRBJ2-2, with TRBD2 matching 9 bases. Germline CDR1 reads SGHTA; CDR2 reads FQGTGA. This CDR3 has 20 amino acids. Trimming took 7 bases from V and 4 from J; bases not matched to a gene: 22.

This clone was detected once. The chain uses TRBV6-1 and TRBJ2-7; D is perhaps TRBD1 or TRBD2 (5 bases each). The CDR3 is 13 residues long. CDR1 is MNHNS and CDR2 is SASEGT in the germline V gene. The V end was cut by 0 bases, the J end by 6 bases, with 9 bases between. In DNA form, the CDR3 reads TGTGCCAGCAGTGAAGCGGGGGACGGCGAGCAGTACTTC. Translated: CASSEAGDGEQYF.

This clone has more than one count but fewer than ten. V and J are TRBV2 and TRBJ2-5; 13 bases align to TRBD2. Germline V gives CDR1 SNHLY, CDR2 FYNNEI. J was trimmed by 2 bases and V by 4 bases; bases with no gene match: 1. The CDR3 has 15 residues. The CDR3 DNA reads as TGTGCCAGCAGTGCGGGACTAGCGGGACAAGAGACCCAGTACTTC. Protein: CASSAGLAGQETQYF.

V usage is TRBV29-1 and J usage is TRBJ2-7; no clear D gene. V was cut by 4 bases and J by 7 bases, with 17 bases left in between. The CDR3 is 13 residues long. Germline values: CDR1 SQVTM, CDR2 ANQGSEA. CDR3: CSVAKEMLWEQYF. CDR3 sequence (DNA): TGCAGCGTTGCTAAGGAAATGTTGTGGGAGCAGTACTTC.

The gene calls are TRBV5-5 and TRBJ1-4; the D gene is possibly TRBD1 (5 bases). The CDR3 sequence is 14 residues long. V was cut by 3 bases and J by 8 bases, with 14 bases left in between. Germline CDR1 and CDR2: SGHKS and YYEKEE (reference sequence). CDR3 loop: CASSSLNWGEKLFF. The CDR3 DNA follows: TGTGCCAGCAGCTCCCTAAATTGGGGGGAAAAACTGTTTTTT.

This clone came up a few times. The chain employs TRBV28 and TRBJ2-7; no clear D. Germline CDR1 MDHEN, CDR2 SYDVKM. The CDR3 is 13 residues long. The V end lost 2 bases, the J end lost 7 bases, and 12 bases lay between the germline ends. CDR3 protein: CASSLPTPKEQYF. DNA for the CDR3: TGTGCCAGCAGTTTACCGACCCCGAAGGAGCAGTACTTC.